These 26 T cell receptor beta chains came from one sample sequenced in a study of T-cell memory formation after mild COVID-19. TCRdb re-called the 5' RACE reads through MiXCR, storing one row per CDR3 protein. The sample records about 200,000 distinct CDR3 sequences, around 18% being singletons. The sequenced sample consisted of PBMCs or a T cell subset sorted from them (not recorded which). The receptors shown here come from an adult woman who had mild COVID-19 (a few samples of this study predate the infection). Cell type and time point are not known.

The genes are TRBV27 and TRBJ1-4, with TRBD1 as a possible D gene (6 bases). Per germline, CDR1 MNHEY and CDR2 SMNVEV (reference sequence). The CDR3 length is 14 residues. Trimming took off 3 bases at V and 5 bases at J, with 10 bases between the two ends. The CDR3 nucleotides are TGTGCCAGCAGTTTTGGGAGGGGGAATGAAAAACTGTTTTTT. It yields the protein CASSFGRGNEKLFF.

The chain is built from TRBV6-5 and TRBJ1-6, with D possibly matching TRBD1 (5 bases). This CDR3 spans 15 amino acids. Deletions cut 2 bases from V and 5 bases from J, with 10 bases between. Germline lookup yields CDR1 MNHEY and CDR2 SVGAGI. CDR3 sequence reads: CASSYGGVNNSPLHF. The DNA for the CDR3 is TGTGCCAGCAGTTACGGGGGGGTCAATAATTCACCCCTCCACTTT.

The genes are TRBV12-3 or TRBV12-4 and TRBJ2-7; D is unclear. This CDR3 contains 10 residues. Trimming cost V 2 bases and J 8 bases, with 4 bases left between them. The CDR3 spells CASSLYQQYF. Here the CDR3 DNA reads TGTGCCAGCAGTTTATATCAGCAGTACTTC.

This CDR3 is CASSSDVGQGASRTEAFF. The DNA for the CDR3 is TGCGCCAGCAGCTCGGACGTTGGCCAGGGGGCGAGTCGGACTGAAGCTTTCTTT. This sequence joins TRBV5-1 and TRBJ1-1; 8 nucleotides align to TRBD1. CDR1 SGHRS and CDR2 YFSETQ come from the germline V gene. V lost 3 bases and J lost 5; bases outside the gene matches: 18. The length of the CDR3 is 18 residues.

This clonotype was observed a few times. The CDR3 DNA reads as TGTGCCAGCAGTTACTCGATTTCAGGGAATCAGCCCCAGCATTTT. Its translation: CASSYSISGNQPQHF. The chain uses TRBV6-5 and TRBJ1-5, with D tentatively TRBD1 (5 bases). CDR3 length: 15 residues. Trimming removed 0 bases from V and 4 bases from J, with 10 bases in between. Germline-derived CDR1 and CDR2 are MNHEY and SVGAGI.

This chain uses TRBV7-2 with TRBJ1-6; D is unclear. Trimming pared 5 bases from V and 8 bases from J, leaving 13 bases between. The germline gives CDR1 SGHTA, CDR2 FQGNSA. The CDR3 is 14 amino acids. CDR3 amino acids: CASSPRLAYSPLHF. CDR3 bases: TGTGCCAGCAGCCCAAGACTAGCCTATTCACCCCTCCACTTT.

The chain couples TRBV7-3 to TRBJ2-2; 9 bases agree with TRBD1. The CDR3 runs 15 residues. The junction had 4 bases not matched to a gene; V was cut back by 4 bases and J by 4 bases. The germline CDR1 and CDR2 sequences are SGHTA and FQGTGA. CDR3 DNA: TGTGCCAGCAGCTCGGGACAGGGTGTCACCGGGGAGCTGTTTTTT. It encodes CASSSGQGVTGELFF.

This clonotype was counted only a few times. The rearrangement joins TRBV15 to TRBJ1-2, with TRBD1 as a possible D gene (5 bases). The CDR3 extends over 13 amino acids. The ends were cut back, 5 bases at V and 8 bases at J, with 15 bases in the middle. The germline V gene has CDR1 LNHNV and CDR2 YYDKDF (reference sequence). This CDR3 is CATSPRQGEGYTF. CDR3 DNA sequence: TGTGCCACCAGCCCCCGCCAGGGCGAAGGCTACACCTTC.

The genes are TRBV7-3 and TRBJ2-1; D gene uncertain. The V gene's germline CDR1 is SGHTA and CDR2 FQGTGA. The CDR3 has 14 residues. V lost 2 bases to trimming and J lost 6 bases, with 11 bases between them. CDR3 loop: CASSLDRRSNEQFF. In DNA, the CDR3 is TGTGCCAGCAGCTTAGACCGCCGTAGCAATGAGCAGTTCTTC.

The J gene is TRBJ1-6, the V gene TRBV30, with D hard to call. From germline, CDR1 is GTSNPN and CDR2 SVGIG (reference sequence). V was shortened by 3 bases and J by 8 bases, with 14 bases between the two germline ends. The CDR3 totals 14 residues. For the CDR3, the DNA is TGTGCCTGGAGCGGAGGCAGAAGGTATTCACCCCTCCACTTT. As protein: CAWSGGRRYSPLHF.

The chain combines TRBV20-1 with TRBJ2-1; 7 bases are shared with TRBD2. V trimming: 3 bases; J trimming: 2 bases; junction bases outside the gene matches: 10. The CDR3 sequence is 16 residues long. CDR1 and CDR2 from the germline V gene are DFQATT and SNEGSKA (reference sequence). The chain's CDR3 is CSARRGEGVTYNEQFF. CDR3 coding DNA: TGCAGTGCTAGGAGAGGGGAGGGAGTCACCTACAATGAGCAGTTCTTC.

This clonotype was recorded many times. The chain has TRBV6-1 and TRBJ1-1, with D tentatively TRBD1 (6 bases). Germline V CDR1 and CDR2: MNHNS, SASEGT. The CDR3 spans 13 residues. The V end lost 10 bases, the J end lost 3 bases, and 15 bases lay between the germline ends. The CDR3 loop reads CANKDRLDTEAFF. The CDR3, as DNA: TGTGCCAACAAAGACAGGTTGGACACTGAAGCTTTCTTT.

The CDR3 DNA follows: TGTGCCAGCAGTCTCCAGGGGGGACAGAATTCACCCCTCCACTTT. It translates to CASSLQGGQNSPLHF. V is TRBV6-6 and J is TRBJ1-6, with 7 nucleotides matching TRBD1. This CDR3 has 15 amino acids. With V trimmed by 5 bases and J by 7 bases, 8 bases remained unmatched. Germline V gene sequence: CDR1 MNHNY, CDR2 SVGAGI (reference sequence).

This clonotype has at least ten counts. The rearrangement uses TRBV2 and TRBJ2-2; D not resolved. CDR1 is SNHLY and CDR2 is FYNNEI in the germline V gene. The CDR3 is 12 amino acids. Trimming pared 4 bases from V and 7 bases from J, leaving 7 bases between. The CDR3: CASSVEGGELFF. CDR3 nucleotides: TGTGCCAGCAGTGTGGAAGGCGGGGAGCTGTTTTTT.

In its sample, this clonotype was seen a few times. The V and J genes are TRBV18 and TRBJ2-1; 13 positions agree with TRBD2. CDR1 is KGHSH and CDR2 is LQKENI in the germline V gene. The V gene end was trimmed by 6 bases and the J gene end by 9 bases; junction bases not matched to a gene: 14. This CDR3 is 17 amino acids long. The CDR3 DNA reads as TGTGCCAGCTCGCCGGCTCCGGGACTAGCGGGAATCGGTGAGCAGTTCTTC. Its translation is CASSPAPGLAGIGEQFF.

The chain couples TRBV2 to TRBJ1-2, with TRBD1 matching 12 bases. CDR3 size: 14 residues. Losses at the gene ends were 1 base for V and 8 bases for J; bases not matched to a gene: 2. CDR1 and CDR2 from the germline V gene are SNHLY and FYNNEI. Here the CDR3 DNA reads TGTGCCAGCAGTGAAGTCGGGACAGGGGGCGGCTACACCTTC. Protein sequence: CASSEVGTGGGYTF.

This clonotype was observed a few times. This rearrangement joins TRBV5-6 to TRBJ2-2; D may be TRBD2 (6 bases). CDR1 SGHDT and CDR2 YYEEEE come from the germline V gene. The CDR3 consists of 13 residues. V lost 4 bases and J lost 5, with 9 bases in between. CDR3 region: CASSDRGTGELFF. CDR3 coding DNA: TGTGCCAGCAGCGACCGGGGGACCGGGGAGCTGTTTTTT.

J is TRBJ1-2 and V is TRBV4-1, with 10 positions matching TRBD1. Looked up from germline, CDR1 is MGHRA and CDR2 is YSYEKL. The J segment lost 5 bases and the V segment lost 0 bases, leaving 6 bases of the junction unmatched. The CDR3 totals 16 residues. The CDR3, as DNA: TGCGCCAGCAGCCAAGATAGACAGGGGGCGGGATATGGCTACACCTTC. Its protein product is CASSQDRQGAGYGYTF.

This clonotype turned up a few times. The rearrangement links TRBV20-1 to TRBJ2-5; 8 bases map to TRBD2. CDR1 is DFQATT, CDR2 SNEGSKA, per germline (reference sequence). This CDR3 has 12 residues. Unmatched junction bases numbered 5, after V lost 6 bases and J lost 5 bases. The CDR3 loop reads CSAPGLVETQYF. In DNA form, the CDR3 reads TGCAGTGCCCCGGGACTAGTCGAGACCCAGTACTTC.

V gene TRBV12-3 or TRBV12-4 combines with J gene TRBJ1-1; tentatively, D is TRBD1 (6 bases). Between the trimmed V and J ends, which lost 4 bases and 0 bases, there was a span of 9 bases. The CDR3 runs to 14 residues. For the CDR3, the DNA is TGTGCCAGCAGTTCATACAGGGTGAACACTGAAGCTTTCTTT. Protein sequence: CASSSYRVNTEAFF.

By sample fraction, this clonotype is medium-sized. The V and J genes are TRBV5-1 and TRBJ2-7, with 12 positions matching TRBD1. The V and J ends lost 4 bases and 1 base, in that order; junction bases with no gene match: 9. The CDR3 spans 17 residues. Germline CDR1 is SGHRS and CDR2 is YFSETQ. The CDR3 nucleotides read TGCGCCAGCAGCCTTCCCGGGACAGGGGGCTGGTCCTACGAGCAGTACTTC. It codes for CASSLPGTGGWSYEQYF. The variable domain in full, with the rest retrieved from reference TRBV5-1 and TRBJ2-7, is KAGVTQTPRYLIKTRGQQVTLSCSPISGHRSVSWYQQTPGQGLQFLFEYFSETQRNKGNFPGRFSGRQFSNSRSEMNVSTLELGDSALYLCASSLPGTGGWSYEQYFGPGTRLTVT.

This clonotype came up a few times. V gene TRBV6-6 combines with J gene TRBJ1-1; D not resolved. V dropped 4 bases and J dropped 2 bases, with 11 bases sitting between them. There are 14 residues in the CDR3. CDR1 is MNHNY and CDR2 is SVGAGI in the germline V gene (reference sequence). The CDR3, as DNA: TGTGCCAGCAGTTTAAGGATTTTTAACACTGAAGCTTTCTTT. Its translation: CASSLRIFNTEAFF.

At least ten counts were recorded for this clonotype. The J gene is TRBJ2-1, the V gene TRBV29-1, with D unresolved. V was cut by 1 base and J by 0 bases, with 7 bases left in between. The CDR3 is 14 amino acids. The germline V gene has CDR1 SQVTM and CDR2 ANQGSEA. In DNA, the CDR3 is TGCAGCGTTGAAGCGTGGAGCTCCTACAATGAGCAGTTCTTC. This encodes CSVEAWSSYNEQFF.

The chain carries TRBV6-5 and TRBJ1-1; 11 nucleotides agree with TRBD1. Trimming removed 5 bases from V and 8 bases from J; junction bases left unmatched: 13. This CDR3 is 16 amino acids long. In germline, CDR1 is MNHEY, CDR2 SVGAGI. DNA for the CDR3: TGTGCCAGCAGTCCCACCGGGACAGGGGGTAAGGGAGAAGCTTTCTTT. Its protein product is CASSPTGTGGKGEAFF.

This clonotype was seen more than once but under ten times. V and J are TRBV20-1 and TRBJ2-3; 15 bases line up with TRBD2. The CDR3 covers 16 residues. CDR1 is DFQATT and CDR2 is SNEGSKA in the germline V gene (reference sequence). V lost 6 bases, J lost 0 bases, and 4 bases stayed unmatched. Here the CDR3 reads CSATGLAGGSTDTQYF. Here the CDR3 DNA reads TGCAGTGCGACGGGACTAGCGGGAGGAAGCACAGATACGCAGTATTTT.

This clonotype was recorded a few times. The genes are TRBV7-9 and TRBJ1-1, with 7 bases matching TRBD1. J was trimmed by 0 bases and V by 5 bases; bases with no gene match: 12. The CDR3 is 17 residues long. Germline V gives CDR1 SEHNR, CDR2 FQNEAQ (reference sequence). The CDR3 nucleotides read TGTGCCAGCAGCCGGACCGACAGGGCGTATATGAACACTGAAGCTTTCTTT. This sequence encodes CASSRTDRAYMNTEAFF.